The rows below give T cell receptor beta chains drawn from one sample of a study of T cell changes during pregnancy in multiple sclerosis. The repertoire was sequenced with immunoSEQ multiplex PCR; TCRdb's copy has only in-frame clones and lacks some. The profile shows some 71,000 clones, 75% to 95% of them singletons. The sample here was CD4+ T cells from peripheral blood mononuclear cells, taken in the third trimester of pregnancy. The origin of the receptors is a female donor in good health, enrolled as a control in a pregnancy study. CDR3s include the opening cysteine and the closing phenylalanine or tryptophan. Each record gives: J gene, V gene, D gene, CDR3 protein. D genes are given only for firm matches.

j_gene: TRBJ2-5; v_gene: TRBV5-6; d_gene: TRBD2; CDR3aa: CASSLGMSSGGAETQYF
j_gene: TRBJ1-2; v_gene: TRBV5-1; d_gene: .; CDR3aa: CASSGQLANYGYTF
j_gene: TRBJ2-3; v_gene: TRBV5-6; d_gene: .; CDR3aa: CASSLGPTSTDTQYF
j_gene: TRBJ1-5; v_gene: TRBV18; d_gene: .; CDR3aa: CASSPGQSTRGQPQHF
j_gene: TRBJ1-6; v_gene: TRBV10-3; d_gene: TRBD1; CDR3aa: CAITKEQGGNSPLHF
j_gene: TRBJ2-1; v_gene: TRBV9; d_gene: TRBD2; CDR3aa: CASSVAGGGVDNEQFF
j_gene: TRBJ2-3; v_gene: TRBV7-2; d_gene: .; CDR3aa: CASSPTGGSTDTQYF
j_gene: TRBJ2-5; v_gene: TRBV9; d_gene: TRBD2; CDR3aa: CASSAGLDLPETQYF
j_gene: TRBJ2-5; v_gene: TRBV30; d_gene: .; CDR3aa: CAWSQGLQETQYF
j_gene: TRBJ1-5; v_gene: TRBV9; d_gene: .; CDR3aa: CASSPQGSNQPQHF
j_gene: TRBJ2-3; v_gene: TRBV6-1; d_gene: TRBD1; CDR3aa: CASRVTGYPDTQYF
j_gene: TRBJ1-1; v_gene: TRBV9; d_gene: .; CDR3aa: CASNRRGLGEAFF
j_gene: TRBJ2-5; v_gene: TRBV5-1; d_gene: .; CDR3aa: CASSLARAGWETQYF
j_gene: TRBJ2-3; v_gene: TRBV11-2; d_gene: .; CDR3aa: CASSLAGTDTQYF
j_gene: TRBJ2-5; v_gene: TRBV4-1; d_gene: TRBD1; CDR3aa: CASSHPDRVQETQYF
j_gene: TRBJ1-2; v_gene: TRBV18; d_gene: TRBD1; CDR3aa: CASSRGQGMNGYTF
j_gene: TRBJ1-1; v_gene: TRBV11-2; d_gene: .; CDR3aa: CASSLYREATEAFF
j_gene: TRBJ1-5; v_gene: TRBV5-4; d_gene: TRBD1; CDR3aa: CASSYEQGQPQHF
j_gene: TRBJ1-4; v_gene: TRBV5-6; d_gene: .; CDR3aa: CASSLRGGEKLFF
j_gene: TRBJ1-2; v_gene: TRBV5-6; d_gene: .; CDR3aa: CASSSGSYGYTF
j_gene: TRBJ1-1; v_gene: TRBV9; d_gene: TRBD1; CDR3aa: CASSATGGLGTEAFF
j_gene: TRBJ1-2; v_gene: TRBV19; d_gene: TRBD1; CDR3aa: CASTGTGSLGYTF
j_gene: TRBJ1-2; v_gene: TRBV10-3; d_gene: .; CDR3aa: CAIAPGDYGYTF
j_gene: TRBJ1-1; v_gene: TRBV7-9; d_gene: .; CDR3aa: CASSEEGRNTEAFF
j_gene: TRBJ2-6; v_gene: TRBV4-3; d_gene: .; CDR3aa: CASSQAAYVFSGANVLTF
j_gene: TRBJ2-1; v_gene: TRBV19; d_gene: TRBD2; CDR3aa: CASRSILLAGGFDEQFF
j_gene: TRBJ1-5; v_gene: TRBV4-1; d_gene: .; CDR3aa: CASSQEAGQGLYSNQPQHF
j_gene: TRBJ1-1; v_gene: TRBV29-1; d_gene: TRBD1; CDR3aa: CSADRATEAFF
j_gene: TRBJ1-2; v_gene: TRBV9; d_gene: .; CDR3aa: CASSVDPSITTAPYTF
j_gene: TRBJ1-1; v_gene: TRBV10-3; d_gene: .; CDR3aa: CAISLDLNTEAFF
j_gene: TRBJ1-2; v_gene: TRBV7-3; d_gene: TRBD1; CDR3aa: CASSKGTGRDYGYTF
j_gene: TRBJ2-3; v_gene: TRBV2; d_gene: .; CDR3aa: CASIEAGTDTQYF
j_gene: TRBJ2-1; v_gene: TRBV11-2; d_gene: .; CDR3aa: CASSPLQGRSYNEQFF
j_gene: TRBJ1-6; v_gene: TRBV7-8; d_gene: .; CDR3aa: CASSSLDSVGLSPLHF
j_gene: TRBJ1-3; v_gene: TRBV7-9; d_gene: TRBD1; CDR3aa: CASRSGGLGNTIYF
j_gene: TRBJ1-1; v_gene: TRBV30; d_gene: TRBD1; CDR3aa: CAWRHRGRKTEAFF
j_gene: TRBJ1-1; v_gene: TRBV11-2; d_gene: .; CDR3aa: CASSHTGGRDTEAFF